The 2 T cell receptor beta chains listed next were all sequenced from one sample in a study of blood T cell repertoires in COVID-19. Assay: immunoSEQ multiplex PCR; the TCRdb copy retains only in-frame clones and omits some. The data show around 450,000 clones, around 90% seen once. Sequencing was carried out using PBMCs or T cells enriched from blood (not recorded which). These receptors all come from a man between 18 and 29 years old who had recovered from COVID-19.

The chain couples TRBV19 to TRBJ1-5; 7 nucleotides agree with TRBD1. V lost 4 bases and J lost 1; bases outside the gene matches: 10. The CDR3 consists of 17 residues. In germline, CDR1 is LNHDA, CDR2 SQIVND (reference sequence). The CDR3 protein is CASSTGRGEKSNQPQHF. The CDR3 DNA reads TGTGCCAGTAGTACGGGCAGGGGGGAGAAGAGCAATCAGCCCCAGCATTTT.

About this clone: Additional DNA sequences in this sample encode the identical CDR3. The chain uses TRBV18 and TRBJ1-2; TRBD1 aligns across 8 bases. This CDR3 has 13 residues. The V gene's germline CDR1 is KGHSH and CDR2 LQKENI. Germline trimming cut 3 bases from V and 8 bases from J; bases unmatched to any gene: 5. CDR3 coding DNA: TGTGCCAGCTCACCCACAGGGGGGGACGGCTACACCTTC. It specifies CASSPTGGDGYTF.